This T cell receptor (beta chain) is from a study of cytomegalovirus exposure and HLA in healthy donors. Broader study findings: The study recorded 164 TCR beta chains that were cytomegalovirus-associated.

This CDR3 is built from 13 residues. V was cut by 4 bases and J by 4 bases, with 14 bases left in between. Germline CDR1 SQVTM, CDR2 ANQGSEA. It was with 60 Vbeta and 13 Jbeta primers that the PCR ran. Measured with immunoSEQ multiplex PCR; TCRdb has only the in-frame clones, and not every one. The sample holds under 40,000 clones, approximately 79% seen once. This clone was seen a few times. The antigen is unknown. Sequencing was carried out using PBMCs. The gene calls are TRBV29-1 and TRBJ2-7; a weak D match, TRBD1 (6 bases). The TCR sequence derives from a woman aged 25 to 39 in good health and CMV-seropositive. Here the CDR3 reads CSVVGANGYEQYF. Written as DNA, the CDR3 is TGCAGCGTTGTGGGGGCCAACGGTTACGAGCAGTACTTC.